Listed below are T cell receptor beta chains from one sample, sequenced in a study of T cell responses to AZD1222 COVID-19 vaccine. This table comes from immunoSEQ multiplex PCR, and its TCRdb copy is limited to in-frame clones, with some not included. The sample lists approximately 88,000 clones, about 72% occurring once. This sample comprised peripheral blood, obtained on day 0 of AZD1222 vaccination. The receptors were gathered from an adult in good health. The CDR3 runs from the conserved cysteine through the conserved F or W. Clone size, where shown, is once, few, many, or a class for clones that have expanded.

J gene: TRBJ2-7; clone size: NA; V gene: TRBV10-1; CDR3 protein: CASSESSGVHEQYF
J gene: TRBJ1-2; clone size: few; V gene: TRBV19; CDR3 protein: CASSRDLGGEGYGYTF
J gene: TRBJ2-7; clone size: NA; V gene: TRBV3-1/TRBV3-2; CDR3 protein: CASSQEAYEQYF
J gene: TRBJ2-7; clone size: NA; V gene: TRBV7-2; CDR3 protein: CASSMDRNSYEQYF
J gene: TRBJ2-7; clone size: NA; V gene: TRBV14; CDR3 protein: CASSLAGQGSQYF
J gene: TRBJ1-4; clone size: once; V gene: TRBV30; CDR3 protein: CAWSRSATNEKLFF
J gene: TRBJ2-7; clone size: NA; V gene: TRBV5-1; CDR3 protein: CASSPTSGRPSLSYEQYF
J gene: TRBJ2-1; clone size: NA; V gene: TRBV10-3; CDR3 protein: CAISGGLDNEQFF
J gene: TRBJ1-5; clone size: NA; V gene: TRBV6-1; CDR3 protein: CASSEMGRNQPQHF
J gene: TRBJ1-2; clone size: NA; V gene: TRBV28; CDR3 protein: CASGGEGYTF
J gene: TRBJ1-5; clone size: NA; V gene: TRBV2; CDR3 protein: CASSPQNSNQPQHF
J gene: TRBJ2-7; clone size: NA; V gene: TRBV15; CDR3 protein: CATSRDLSSDPYEQYF
J gene: TRBJ1-2; clone size: NA; V gene: TRBV19; CDR3 protein: CASNSGQGSGGYTF
J gene: TRBJ2-7; clone size: NA; V gene: TRBV15; CDR3 protein: CATSGSPAGAFYEQYF
J gene: TRBJ2-1; clone size: NA; V gene: TRBV18; CDR3 protein: CASSPPSSREQFF
J gene: TRBJ1-4; clone size: NA; V gene: TRBV27; CDR3 protein: CASSSWDRVNEKLFF
J gene: TRBJ2-5; clone size: NA; V gene: TRBV27; CDR3 protein: CASSPKLDRRIKETQYF
J gene: TRBJ1-1; clone size: few; V gene: TRBV4-3; CDR3 protein: CASSQGHRGPRNTEAFF
J gene: TRBJ2-5; clone size: NA; V gene: TRBV2; CDR3 protein: CASRGEQETQYF
J gene: TRBJ2-3; clone size: NA; V gene: TRBV7-2; CDR3 protein: CASSLSGEGTQYF
J gene: TRBJ1-1; clone size: NA; V gene: TRBV27; CDR3 protein: CASSVTGNTEAFF
J gene: TRBJ2-7; clone size: NA; V gene: TRBV27; CDR3 protein: CASAFSGRVNPSSYEQYF
J gene: TRBJ1-2; clone size: few; V gene: TRBV12-3/TRBV12-4; CDR3 protein: CASSFSLNYGYTF
J gene: TRBJ2-3; clone size: NA; V gene: TRBV10-3; CDR3 protein: CAISAGPIVTQYF
J gene: TRBJ1-5; clone size: NA; V gene: TRBV5-5; CDR3 protein: CASSLGGQNSNQPQHF
J gene: TRBJ2-1; clone size: NA; V gene: TRBV14; CDR3 protein: CASSPNIYNEQFF
J gene: TRBJ2-2; clone size: NA; V gene: TRBV9; CDR3 protein: CASSGPLDRRAGELFF
J gene: TRBJ2-7; clone size: NA; V gene: TRBV28; CDR3 protein: CVSSLLQTVSYEQYF
J gene: TRBJ2-2; clone size: few; V gene: TRBV3-1/TRBV3-2; CDR3 protein: CASSQEGGWDRRTGELFF
J gene: TRBJ2-7; clone size: NA; V gene: TRBV6-2/TRBV6-3; CDR3 protein: CASSRGQSYSYEQYF
J gene: TRBJ2-2; clone size: few; V gene: TRBV5-8; CDR3 protein: CASSYRNTGELFF
J gene: TRBJ1-5; clone size: NA; V gene: TRBV6-5; CDR3 protein: CASSYAGNQPQHF
J gene: TRBJ1-6; clone size: NA; V gene: TRBV7-2; CDR3 protein: CASSSDSYSPLHF
J gene: TRBJ1-5; clone size: NA; V gene: TRBV5-8; CDR3 protein: CASSLGPSLSNQPQHF
J gene: TRBJ1-1; clone size: NA; V gene: TRBV4-3; CDR3 protein: CASSQVNRGRDTEAFF
J gene: TRBJ2-2; clone size: NA; V gene: TRBV3-1/TRBV3-2; CDR3 protein: CASSQGRGLRVGELFF
J gene: TRBJ2-3; clone size: NA; V gene: TRBV2; CDR3 protein: CASSEPILGESADTQYF
J gene: TRBJ2-1; clone size: NA; V gene: TRBV5-4; CDR3 protein: CASTTQRSSNEQFF
J gene: TRBJ2-1; clone size: NA; V gene: TRBV19; CDR3 protein: CASSIVAANEQFF
J gene: TRBJ1-4; clone size: NA; V gene: TRBV5-4; CDR3 protein: CASSNSFLTNEKLFF
J gene: TRBJ1-1; clone size: NA; V gene: TRBV28; CDR3 protein: CATQPGATTEAFF
J gene: TRBJ2-6; clone size: NA; V gene: TRBV29-1; CDR3 protein: CSALSFSGANVLTF
J gene: TRBJ2-7; clone size: NA; V gene: TRBV6-5; CDR3 protein: CAARGRSSYEQYF
J gene: TRBJ2-1; clone size: NA; V gene: TRBV14; CDR3 protein: CASSQVLGGGPDEQFF
J gene: TRBJ2-3; clone size: NA; V gene: TRBV10-3; CDR3 protein: CATSGEAGVGDTQYF
J gene: TRBJ1-5; clone size: NA; V gene: TRBV3-1/TRBV3-2; CDR3 protein: CASSQGLRVEQNQPQHF
J gene: TRBJ2-5; clone size: NA; V gene: TRBV20-1; CDR3 protein: CSASGGRALGETQYF
J gene: TRBJ2-1; clone size: NA; V gene: TRBV3-1/TRBV3-2; CDR3 protein: CASSPGRLAGKEQFF
J gene: TRBJ1-5; clone size: NA; V gene: TRBV6-2/TRBV6-3; CDR3 protein: CASSPMLGQGDQPQHF
J gene: TRBJ2-1; clone size: few; V gene: TRBV27; CDR3 protein: CASKVLNNEQFF
J gene: TRBJ2-5; clone size: NA; V gene: TRBV28; CDR3 protein: CASRGDQETQYF
J gene: TRBJ2-7; clone size: NA; V gene: TRBV6-5; CDR3 protein: CASSPISYEQYF
J gene: TRBJ1-2; clone size: few; V gene: TRBV19; CDR3 protein: CASSAFPSQPHTF
J gene: TRBJ2-7; clone size: few; V gene: TRBV18; CDR3 protein: CASSPGPGGQYF